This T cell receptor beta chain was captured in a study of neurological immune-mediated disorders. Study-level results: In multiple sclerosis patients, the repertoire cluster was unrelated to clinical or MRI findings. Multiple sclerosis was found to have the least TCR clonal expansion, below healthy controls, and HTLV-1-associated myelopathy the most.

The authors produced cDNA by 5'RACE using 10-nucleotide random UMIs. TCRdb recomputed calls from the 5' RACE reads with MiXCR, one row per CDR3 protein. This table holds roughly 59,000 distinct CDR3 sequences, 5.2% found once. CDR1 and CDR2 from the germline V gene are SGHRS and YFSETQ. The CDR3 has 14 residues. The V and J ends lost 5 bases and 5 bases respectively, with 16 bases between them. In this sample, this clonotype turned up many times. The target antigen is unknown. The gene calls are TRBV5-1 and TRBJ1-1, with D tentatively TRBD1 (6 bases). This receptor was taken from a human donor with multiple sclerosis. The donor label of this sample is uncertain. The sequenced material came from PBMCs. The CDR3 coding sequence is TGCGCCAGCAGTAAGCAGGGGTCCGGGACTGAAGCTTTCTTT. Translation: CASSKQGSGTEAFF.